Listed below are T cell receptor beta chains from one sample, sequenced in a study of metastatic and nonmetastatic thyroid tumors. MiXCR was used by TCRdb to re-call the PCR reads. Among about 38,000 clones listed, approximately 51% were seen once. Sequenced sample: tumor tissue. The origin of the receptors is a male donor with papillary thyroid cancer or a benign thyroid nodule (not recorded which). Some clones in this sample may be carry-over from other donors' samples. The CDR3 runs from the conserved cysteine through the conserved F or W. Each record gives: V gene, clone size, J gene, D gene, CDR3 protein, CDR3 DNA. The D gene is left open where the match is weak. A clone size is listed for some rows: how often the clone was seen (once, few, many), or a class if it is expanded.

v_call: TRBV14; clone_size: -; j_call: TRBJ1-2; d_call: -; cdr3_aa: CASSGQGTPNYGYTF; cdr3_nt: TGTGCCAGCAGCGGCCAGGGGACCCCCAACTATGGCTACACCTTC
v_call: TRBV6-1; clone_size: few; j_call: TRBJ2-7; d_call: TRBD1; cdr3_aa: CASSAGTGYEQYF; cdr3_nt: TGTGCCAGCAGTGCCGGGACAGGGTACGAGCAGTACTTC
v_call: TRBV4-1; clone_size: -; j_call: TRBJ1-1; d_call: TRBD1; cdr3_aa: CASSQDHPQGLNTEAFF; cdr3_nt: TGCGCCAGCAGCCAAGACCATCCACAGGGGTTGAACACTGAAGCTTTCTTT
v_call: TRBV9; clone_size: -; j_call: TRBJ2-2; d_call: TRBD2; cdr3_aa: CASSVALAGSHTGELFF; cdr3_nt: TGTGCCAGCAGCGTAGCCCTAGCGGGTTCCCACACCGGGGAGCTGTTTTTT
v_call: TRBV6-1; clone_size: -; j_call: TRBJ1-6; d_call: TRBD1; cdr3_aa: CASSETTGVGSPLHF; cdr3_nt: TGTGCCAGCAGCGAAACCACAGGGGTTGGTTCACCCCTCCACTTT
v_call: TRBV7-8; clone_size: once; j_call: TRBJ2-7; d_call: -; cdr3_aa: CASSLAHQGTYEQYF; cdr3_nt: TGTGCCAGCAGCTTAGCGCATCAAGGTACCTACGAGCAGTACTTT
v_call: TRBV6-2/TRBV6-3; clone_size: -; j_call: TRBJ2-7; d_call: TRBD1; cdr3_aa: CASREQGSEQYF; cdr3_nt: TGTGCCAGCAGGGAACAGGGGAGCGAGCAGTACTTC
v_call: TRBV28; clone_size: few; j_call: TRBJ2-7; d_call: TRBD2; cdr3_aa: CASSPRTSGYEQYF; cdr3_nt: TGTGCCAGCAGCCCCCGGACTAGCGGCTACGAGCAGTACTTC
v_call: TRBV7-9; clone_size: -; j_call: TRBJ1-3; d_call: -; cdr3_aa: CASSYQGNGETIYF; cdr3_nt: TGTGCCAGCAGTTACCAGGGTAACGGGGAGACCATATATTTT
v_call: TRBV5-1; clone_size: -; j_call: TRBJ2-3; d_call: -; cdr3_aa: CASSSDVYSTDTQYF; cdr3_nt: TGCGCCAGCAGCTCCGACGTATATAGCACAGATACGCAGTATTTT
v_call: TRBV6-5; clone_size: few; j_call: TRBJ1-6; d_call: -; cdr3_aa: CASSLHPSPLHF; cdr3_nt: TGTGCCAGCAGCTTACACCCGTCACCCCTCCACTTT
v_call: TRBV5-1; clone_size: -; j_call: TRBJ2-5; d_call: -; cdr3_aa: CASSPDPAGGSLQTQYF; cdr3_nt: TGCGCCAGCAGCCCGGACCCCGCCGGGGGCAGCTTACAGACCCAGTACTTC
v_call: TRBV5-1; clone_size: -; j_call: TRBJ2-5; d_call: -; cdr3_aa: CASSSLLLQETQYF; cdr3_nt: TGCGCCAGCAGCTCGTTACTCCTTCAAGAGACCCAGTACTTC
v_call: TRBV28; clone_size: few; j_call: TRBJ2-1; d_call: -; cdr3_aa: CASREGTSGDEQFF; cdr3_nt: TGTGCCAGCAGGGAGGGGACCTCGGGCGATGAGCAGTTCTTC
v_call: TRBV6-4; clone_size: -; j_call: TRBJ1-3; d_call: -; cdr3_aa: CASSDPIARGNTIYF; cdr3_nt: TGTGCCAGCAGTGACCCAATCGCGAGAGGAAACACCATATATTTT
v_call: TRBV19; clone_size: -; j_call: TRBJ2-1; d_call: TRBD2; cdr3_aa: CASSLLAGEDEQFF; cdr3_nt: TGTGCCAGTAGTCTGCTAGCGGGAGAGGATGAGCAGTTCTTC
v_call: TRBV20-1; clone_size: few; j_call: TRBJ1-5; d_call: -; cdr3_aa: CSAKDAGVNQPQHF; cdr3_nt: TGCAGTGCTAAAGATGCGGGGGTTAATCAGCCCCAGCATTTT
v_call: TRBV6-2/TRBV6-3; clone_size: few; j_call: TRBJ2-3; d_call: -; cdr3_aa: CASSYYSSDTQYF; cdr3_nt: TGTGCCAGCAGTTACTACAGCTCAGATACGCAGTATTTT
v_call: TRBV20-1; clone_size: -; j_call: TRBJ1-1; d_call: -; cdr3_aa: CSASQQAEAFF; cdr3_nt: TGCAGTGCTTCTCAACAGGCTGAAGCTTTCTTT
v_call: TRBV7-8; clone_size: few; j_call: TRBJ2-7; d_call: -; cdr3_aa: CASSRDRDANEQYF; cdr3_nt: TGTGCCAGCAGCAGGGACCGGGACGCAAACGAGCAGTACTTC
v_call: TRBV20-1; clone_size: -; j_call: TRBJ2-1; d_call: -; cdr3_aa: CSARDTVGNEQFF; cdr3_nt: TGCAGTGCTAGAGACACGGTCGGCAATGAGCAGTTCTTC
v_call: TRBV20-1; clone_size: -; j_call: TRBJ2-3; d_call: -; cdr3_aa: CSATTRAGETDTQYF; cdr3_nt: TGCAGTGCTACTACTAGGGCAGGGGAAACAGATACGCAGTATTTT
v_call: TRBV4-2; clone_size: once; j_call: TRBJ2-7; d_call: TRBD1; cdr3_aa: CASSQGQTGDPYEQYF; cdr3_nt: TGTGCCAGCAGCCAGGGCCAAACAGGGGATCCCTACGAGCAGTACTTC
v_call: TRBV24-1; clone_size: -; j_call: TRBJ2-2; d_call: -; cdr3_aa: CATSEPGEGGELFF; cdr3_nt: TGTGCCACCAGTGAACCGGGAGAAGGCGGGGAGCTGTTTTTT
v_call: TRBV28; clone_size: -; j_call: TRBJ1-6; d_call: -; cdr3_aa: CASSLTDDVSPLHF; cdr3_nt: TGTGCCAGCAGTTTAACCGACGACGTTTCACCCCTCCACTTT
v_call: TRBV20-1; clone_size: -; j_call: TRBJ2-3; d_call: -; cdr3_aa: CSAALDDTQYF; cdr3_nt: TGCAGTGCCGCCCTGGATGATACGCAGTATTTT
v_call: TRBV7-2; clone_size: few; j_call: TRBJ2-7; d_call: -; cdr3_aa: CASTSSGFEQYF; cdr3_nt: TGTGCCAGCACCTCGAGCGGGTTCGAGCAGTACTTC
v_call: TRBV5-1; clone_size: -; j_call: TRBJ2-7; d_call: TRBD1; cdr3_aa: CASSLAPGQGAYEQYF; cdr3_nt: TGCGCCAGCAGCTTGGCCCCGGGACAGGGGGCTTACGAGCAGTACTTC
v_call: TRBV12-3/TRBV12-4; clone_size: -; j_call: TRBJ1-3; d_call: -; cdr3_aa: CASSPTVSGNTIYF; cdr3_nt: TGTGCCAGCAGCCCGACAGTTTCTGGAAACACCATATATTTT
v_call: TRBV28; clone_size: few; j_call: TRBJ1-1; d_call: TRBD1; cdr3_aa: CASTFNERTGRRNTEAFF; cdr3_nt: TGTGCCAGCACTTTTAATGAAAGGACAGGACGGAGGAACACTGAAGCTTTCTTT
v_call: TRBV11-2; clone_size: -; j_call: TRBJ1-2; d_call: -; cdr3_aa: CASSPGGQQLCTF; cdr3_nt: TGTGCCAGCTCCCCGGGCGGACAGCAACTCTGCACCTTC
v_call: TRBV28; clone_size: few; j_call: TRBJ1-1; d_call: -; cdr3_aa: CASSFDRIEAFF; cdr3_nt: TGTGCCAGCAGTTTCGACAGGATAGAAGCTTTCTTT
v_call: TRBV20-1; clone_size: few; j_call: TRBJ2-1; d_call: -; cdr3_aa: CSAREGGQDHEQFF; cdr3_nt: TGCAGTGCTAGAGAGGGGGGGCAAGACCATGAGCAGTTCTTC
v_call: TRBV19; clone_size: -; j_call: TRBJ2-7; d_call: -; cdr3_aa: CASSGEKGSEQYF; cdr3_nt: TGTGCCAGTAGCGGGGAGAAGGGAAGCGAGCAGTACTTC
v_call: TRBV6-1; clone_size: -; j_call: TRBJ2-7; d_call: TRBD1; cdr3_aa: CASTLGTEAYEQYF; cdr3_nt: TGTGCCAGCACGTTGGGGACAGAGGCCTACGAGCAGTACTTC
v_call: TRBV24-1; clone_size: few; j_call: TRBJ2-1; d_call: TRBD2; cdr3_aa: CATMEAGGAYNEQFF; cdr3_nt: TGTGCCACCATGGAGGCGGGAGGCGCTTACAATGAGCAGTTCTTC
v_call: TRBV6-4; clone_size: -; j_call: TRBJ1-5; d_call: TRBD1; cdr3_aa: CASSDLLHVQGQGHQPQHF; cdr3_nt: TGTGCCAGCAGTGACCTTCTTCACGTTCAAGGACAGGGTCATCAGCCCCAGCATTTT
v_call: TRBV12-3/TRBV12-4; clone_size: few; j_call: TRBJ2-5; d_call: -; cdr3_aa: CASSHVQETQYF; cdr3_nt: TGTGCCAGCTCGCACGTTCAAGAGACCCAGTACTTC
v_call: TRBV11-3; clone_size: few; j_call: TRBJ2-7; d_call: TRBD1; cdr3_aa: CASSPGTGGRYEQYF; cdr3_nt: TGTGCCAGCAGCCCTGGGACAGGGGGGCGATACGAGCAGTACTTC
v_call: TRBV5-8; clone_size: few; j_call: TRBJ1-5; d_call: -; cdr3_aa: CASSPGRISNQPQHF; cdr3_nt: TGTGCCAGCAGCCCGGGACGGATAAGCAATCAGCCCCAGCATTTT
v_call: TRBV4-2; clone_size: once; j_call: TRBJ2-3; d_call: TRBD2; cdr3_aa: CASSQAPGGVTDTQYF; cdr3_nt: TGTGCCAGCAGCCAAGCCCCGGGAGGGGTCACAGATACGCAGTATTTT
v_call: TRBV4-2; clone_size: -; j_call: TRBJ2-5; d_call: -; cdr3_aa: CASSQDYAGGETQYF; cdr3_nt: TGTGCCAGCAGCCAAGATTACGCTGGGGGGGAGACCCAGTACTTC